The present entry profiles one T cell receptor (beta chain) with its context. The sample belongs to a study of PD-1 blockade in mismatch repair-deficient tumors. Profiled with immunoSEQ multiplex PCR; TCRdb holds only in-frame clones, not every one. The repertoire includes around 38,000 clones, roughly 77% of them detected once, and 22% sits in the top ten. All patients were mismatch repair deficient, assessed by either PCR or immunohistochemistry. This clonotype was obtained from an adult with mismatch repair-deficient cancer. Specimen: peripheral blood, collected 4 weeks after starting pembrolizumab.

The CDR3 DNA is TGCGCCAGCAGCTCGCAGGGGGCGCGGGAGCAGTACTTC. Translated: CASSSQGAREQYF. V gene TRBV5-1 combines with J gene TRBJ2-7; 8 bases match TRBD1. The CDR3 runs to 13 residues. V trimming: 3 bases; J trimming: 7 bases; junction bases outside the gene matches: 6. The V gene's germline CDR1 is SGHRS and CDR2 YFSETQ.